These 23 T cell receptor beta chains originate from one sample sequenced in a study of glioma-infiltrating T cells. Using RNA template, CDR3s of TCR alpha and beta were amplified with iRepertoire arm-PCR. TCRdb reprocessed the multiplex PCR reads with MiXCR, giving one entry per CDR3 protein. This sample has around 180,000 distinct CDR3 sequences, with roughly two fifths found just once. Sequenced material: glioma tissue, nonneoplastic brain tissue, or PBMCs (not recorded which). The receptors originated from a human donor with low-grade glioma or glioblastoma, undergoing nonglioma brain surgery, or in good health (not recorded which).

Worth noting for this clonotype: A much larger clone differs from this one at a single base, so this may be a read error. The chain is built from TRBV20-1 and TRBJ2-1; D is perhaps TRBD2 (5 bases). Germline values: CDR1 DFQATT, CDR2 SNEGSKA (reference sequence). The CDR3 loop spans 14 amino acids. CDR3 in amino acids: CSAPSGASYNEKFF. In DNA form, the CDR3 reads TGCAGTGCTCCAAGCGGAGCCTCCTACAATGAGAAGTTCTTC.

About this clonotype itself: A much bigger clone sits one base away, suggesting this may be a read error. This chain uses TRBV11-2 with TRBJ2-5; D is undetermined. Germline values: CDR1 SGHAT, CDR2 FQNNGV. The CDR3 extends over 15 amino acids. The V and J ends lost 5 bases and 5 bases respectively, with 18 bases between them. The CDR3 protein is CASSAVACGMETQYF. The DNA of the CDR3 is TGTGCCAGCAGCGCTGTGGCTTGTGGGATGGAGACCCAGTACTTC.

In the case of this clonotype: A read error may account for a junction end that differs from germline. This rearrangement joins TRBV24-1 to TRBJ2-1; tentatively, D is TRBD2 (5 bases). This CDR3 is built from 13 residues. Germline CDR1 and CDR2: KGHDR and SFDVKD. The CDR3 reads CASSLSGINEEFF. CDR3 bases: TGTGCCAGCAGCTTAAGCGGAATCAATGAGGAGTTCTTC.

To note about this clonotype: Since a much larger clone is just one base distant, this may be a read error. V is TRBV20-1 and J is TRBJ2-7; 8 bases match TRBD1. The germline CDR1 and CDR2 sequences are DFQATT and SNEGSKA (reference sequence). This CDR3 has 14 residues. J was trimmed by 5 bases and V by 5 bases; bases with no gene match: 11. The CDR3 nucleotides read TGCAGTGCTGGGGACAGGCCCACCCTCGACGAGCAGTACTTC. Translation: CSAGDRPTLDEQYF.

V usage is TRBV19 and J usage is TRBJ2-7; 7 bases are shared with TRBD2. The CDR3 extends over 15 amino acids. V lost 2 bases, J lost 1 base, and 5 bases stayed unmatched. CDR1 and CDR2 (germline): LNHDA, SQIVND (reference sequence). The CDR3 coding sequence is TGTGCCAGTAGTATAACGAGCGGGGAGTCCTACGAGCAGTACTTC. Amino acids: CASSITSGESYEQYF. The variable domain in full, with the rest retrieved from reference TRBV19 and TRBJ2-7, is DGGITQSPKYLFRKEGQNVTLSCEQNLNHDAMYWYRQDPGQGLRLIYYSQIVNDFQKGDIAEGYSVSREKKESFPLTVTSAQKNPTAFYLCASSITSGESYEQYFGPGTRLTVT.

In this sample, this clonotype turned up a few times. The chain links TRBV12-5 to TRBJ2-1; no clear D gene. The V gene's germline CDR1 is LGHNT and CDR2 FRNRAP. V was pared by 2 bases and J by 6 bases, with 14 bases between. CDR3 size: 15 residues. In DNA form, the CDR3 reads TGTGCTAGTGGTTTGATGGGCAGCCCGACCAATGAGCAGTTCTTC. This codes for CASGLMGSPTNEQFF.

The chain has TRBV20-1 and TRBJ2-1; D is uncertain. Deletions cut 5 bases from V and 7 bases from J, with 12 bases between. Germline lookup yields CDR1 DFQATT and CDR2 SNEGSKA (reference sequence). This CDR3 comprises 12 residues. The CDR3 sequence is CSAPNTINEQFF. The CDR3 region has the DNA TGCAGTGCTCCCAATACCATAAATGAGCAGTTCTTC.

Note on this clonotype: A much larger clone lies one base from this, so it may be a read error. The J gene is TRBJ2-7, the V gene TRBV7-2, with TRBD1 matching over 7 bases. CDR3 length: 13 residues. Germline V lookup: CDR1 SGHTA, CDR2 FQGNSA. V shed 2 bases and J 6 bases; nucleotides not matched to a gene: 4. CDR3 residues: CASSLRQGVEQYF. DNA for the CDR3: TGTGCCAGCAGCTTAAGACAGGGTGTCGAGCAGTACTTC.

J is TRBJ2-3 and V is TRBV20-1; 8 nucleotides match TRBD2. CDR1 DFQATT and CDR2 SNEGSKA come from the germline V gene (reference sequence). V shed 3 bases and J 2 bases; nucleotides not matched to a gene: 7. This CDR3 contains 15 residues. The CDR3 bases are TGCAGTGCTAGGCAGCGGGAGTTGGACACAGATACGCAGTATTTT. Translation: CSARQRELDTDTQYF.

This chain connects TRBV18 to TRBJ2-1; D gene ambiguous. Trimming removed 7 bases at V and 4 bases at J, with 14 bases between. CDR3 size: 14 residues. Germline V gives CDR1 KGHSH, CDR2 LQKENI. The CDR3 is CASLPAQEYNEQFF. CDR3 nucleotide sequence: TGTGCCAGCTTACCGGCGCAGGAGTACAATGAGCAGTTCTTC.

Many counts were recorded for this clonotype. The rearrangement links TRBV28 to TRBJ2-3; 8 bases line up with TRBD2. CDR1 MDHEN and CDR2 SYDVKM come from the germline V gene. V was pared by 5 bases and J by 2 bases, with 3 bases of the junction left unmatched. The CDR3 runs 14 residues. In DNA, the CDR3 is TGTGCCAGCAGTGGACTAGCCCACACAGATACGCAGTATTTT. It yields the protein CASSGLAHTDTQYF.

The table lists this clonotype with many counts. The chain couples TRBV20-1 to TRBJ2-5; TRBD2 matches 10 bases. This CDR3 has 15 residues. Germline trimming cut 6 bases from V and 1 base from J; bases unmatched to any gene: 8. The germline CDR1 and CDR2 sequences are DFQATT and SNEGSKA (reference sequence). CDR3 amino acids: CSAELAGPLQETQYF. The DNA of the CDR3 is TGCAGTGCCGAACTAGCGGGGCCCCTCCAAGAGACCCAGTACTTC.

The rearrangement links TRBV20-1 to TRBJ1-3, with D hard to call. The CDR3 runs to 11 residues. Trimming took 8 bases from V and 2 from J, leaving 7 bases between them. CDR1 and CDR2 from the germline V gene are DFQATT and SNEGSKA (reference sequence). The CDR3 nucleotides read TGCAGTAAGTTAACTGGAAACACCATATATTTT. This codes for CSKLTGNTIYF.

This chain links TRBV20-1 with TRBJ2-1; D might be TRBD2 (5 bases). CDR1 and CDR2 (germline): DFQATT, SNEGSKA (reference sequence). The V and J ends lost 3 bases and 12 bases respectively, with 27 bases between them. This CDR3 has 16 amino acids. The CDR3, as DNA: TGCAGTGCTAGCTATAGACGTAATATAGCCGGGGATGGGCAGTTCTTC. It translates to CSASYRRNIAGDGQFF.

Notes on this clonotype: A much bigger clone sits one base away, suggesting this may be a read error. CDR3 DNA sequence: TGTGCCAGCAGTGAATTTGAGGGTAGCAATCAGCCCCAGCATTTT. This translates into CASSEFEGSNQPQHF. This chain connects TRBV2 to TRBJ1-5; D unresolved. Germline CDR1 and CDR2: SNHLY and FYNNEI. The CDR3 has 15 residues. Trimming cost V 2 bases and J 0 bases, with 8 bases left between them. The full variable domain, with the rest looked up from reference TRBV2 and TRBJ1-5, is EPEVTQTPSHQVTQMGQEVILRCVPISNHLYFYWYRQILGQKVEFLVSFYNNEISEKSEIFDDQFSVERPDGSNFTLKIRSTKLEDSAMYFCASSEFEGSNQPQHFGDGTRLSIL.

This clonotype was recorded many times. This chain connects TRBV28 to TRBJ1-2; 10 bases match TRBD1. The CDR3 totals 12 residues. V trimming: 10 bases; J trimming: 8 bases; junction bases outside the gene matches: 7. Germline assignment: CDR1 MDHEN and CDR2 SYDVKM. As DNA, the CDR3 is TGTGCCACCCGACAGGGGGCGGCGGGCTACACCTTC. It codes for CATRQGAAGYTF.

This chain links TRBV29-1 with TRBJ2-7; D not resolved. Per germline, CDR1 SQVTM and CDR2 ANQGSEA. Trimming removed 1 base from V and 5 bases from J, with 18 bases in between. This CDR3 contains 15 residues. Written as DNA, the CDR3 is TGCAGCGTTGAAGTCTCCGTGACTGGCGTGGACGAGCAGTACTTC. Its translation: CSVEVSVTGVDEQYF.

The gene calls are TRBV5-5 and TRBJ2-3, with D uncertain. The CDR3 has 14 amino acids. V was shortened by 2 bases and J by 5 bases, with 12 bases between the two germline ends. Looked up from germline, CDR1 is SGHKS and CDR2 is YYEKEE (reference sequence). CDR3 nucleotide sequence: TGTGCCAGCAGCTTACCCCTTGGCGGAGATACGCAGTATTTT. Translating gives CASSLPLGGDTQYF.

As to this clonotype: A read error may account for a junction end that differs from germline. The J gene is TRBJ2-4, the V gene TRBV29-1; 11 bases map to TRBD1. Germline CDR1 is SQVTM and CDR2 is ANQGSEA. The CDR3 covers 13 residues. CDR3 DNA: TGCGGCGTTGAAGGACAGGGGGCTAACATTCAGTACTTC. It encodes CGVEGQGANIQYF. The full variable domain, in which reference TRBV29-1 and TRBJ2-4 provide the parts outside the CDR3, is SAVISQKPSRDICQRGTSLTIQCQVDSQVTMMFWYRQQPGQSLTLIATANQGSEATYESGFVIDKFPISRPNLTFSTLTVSNMSPEDSSIYLCGVEGQGANIQYFGAGTRLSVL.

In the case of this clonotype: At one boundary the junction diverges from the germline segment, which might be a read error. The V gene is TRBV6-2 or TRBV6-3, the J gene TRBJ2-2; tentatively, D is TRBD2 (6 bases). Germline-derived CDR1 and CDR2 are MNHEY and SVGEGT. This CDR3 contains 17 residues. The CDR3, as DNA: TGTGCCAGCAGTTACTCGTGGGTAGCGGCGAACACCGGGGAGGTGTTTTTT. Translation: CASSYSWVAANTGEVFF.

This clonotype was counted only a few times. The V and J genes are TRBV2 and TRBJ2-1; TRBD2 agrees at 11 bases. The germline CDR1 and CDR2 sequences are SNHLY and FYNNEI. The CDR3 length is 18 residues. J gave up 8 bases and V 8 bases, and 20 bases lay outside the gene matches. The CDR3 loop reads CASQQLGSGRAPWDEQFF. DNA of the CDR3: TGTGCCAGCCAACAGCTCGGTAGCGGGAGGGCCCCCTGGGATGAGCAGTTCTTC.

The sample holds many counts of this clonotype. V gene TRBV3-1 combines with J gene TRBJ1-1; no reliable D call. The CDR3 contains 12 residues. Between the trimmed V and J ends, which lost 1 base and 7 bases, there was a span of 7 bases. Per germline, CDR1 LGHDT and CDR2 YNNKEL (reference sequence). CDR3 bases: TGTGCCAGCAGCCAAGTGGGCCTTGAAGCTTTCTTT. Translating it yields CASSQVGLEAFF. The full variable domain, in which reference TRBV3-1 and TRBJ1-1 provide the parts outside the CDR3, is DTAVSQTPKYLVTQMGNDKSIKCEQNLGHDTMYWYKQDSKKFLKIMFSYNNKELIINETVPNRFSPKSPDKAHLNLHINSLELGDSAVYFCASSQVGLEAFFGQGTRLTVV.

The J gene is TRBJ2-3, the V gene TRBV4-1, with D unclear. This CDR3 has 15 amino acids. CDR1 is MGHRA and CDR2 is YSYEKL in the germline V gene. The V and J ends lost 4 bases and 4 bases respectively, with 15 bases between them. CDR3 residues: CASSLGSGPSDTQYF. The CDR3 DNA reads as TGCGCCAGCAGCCTAGGGTCGGGCCCCTCAGATACGCAGTATTTT.